Sequencing of this TCR beta chain was carried out in a study of blood T cell repertoires in COVID-19. Study overall: Both acute and convalescent COVID-19 samples were obtained from the United States, Italy and Spain. T cells, B-cell-depleted T cells, or PBMCs supplied cDNA or gDNA.

Generated by immunoSEQ multiplex PCR, the TCRdb table keeps only in-frame clones and is missing some. In the table there are more than 250,000 clones, approximately 82% of which are singletons. This CDR3 contains 14 residues. Germline trimming cut 4 bases from V and 10 bases from J; bases unmatched to any gene: 7. Germline CDR1 LGHDT, CDR2 YNNKEL (reference sequence). Input material: peripheral blood. This TCR was sampled from a woman between 50 and 59 years old with acute or convalescent COVID-19. The V and J genes are TRBV3-1 (or the pseudogene TRBV3-2) and TRBJ1-6; TRBD1 matches 7 bases. CDR3 coding DNA: TGTGCCAGCAGCCCCCAGGTAGGGGGCTCACCCCTCCACTTT. Protein sequence: CASSPQVGGSPLHF.